This T cell receptor beta chain was retrieved from a study of blood T cell repertoires in COVID-19. About the research overall: T cells, B-cell-depleted T cells, or PBMCs provided the cDNA or gDNA that served as material.

Enrolment of Seattle patients took place during active infection, and they were followed longitudinally. TCRdb keeps only in-frame clones here, not all; method: immunoSEQ multiplex PCR. The sample holds roughly 220,000 clones, roughly four fifths seen once. Deletions cut 0 bases from V and 4 bases from J, with 19 bases between. Germline assignment: CDR1 SGDLS and CDR2 YYNGEE. The CDR3 consists of 17 residues. Material: peripheral blood. V is TRBV9 and J is TRBJ1-1, with TRBD1 as a possible D gene (6 bases). The TCR was taken from an elderly woman with COVID-19, enrolled during active disease. CDR3 sequence: CASSVGGGGPISTEAFF. In nucleotides, the CDR3 is TGTGCCAGCAGCGTAGGCGGGGGCGGGCCGATCTCCACTGAAGCTTTCTTT.